Listed here is a single TCR beta chain. Sequencing used immunoSEQ multiplex PCR; TCRdb keeps in-frame clones, though not all of them. The sample records approximately 70,000 clones, 75% to 80% being singletons. This record comes from a study of OX40 agonist ivuxolimab in advanced cancers. This TCR came from an adult with an advanced solid tumor such as melanoma, head and neck, liver or kidney cancer. This sample comprised CD4+ or CD8+ T cells sorted from blood, obtained in a trial of the OX40 agonist ivuxolimab.

DNA for the CDR3: TGTGCCAGCAGCTTGGATTCGGGAACGAACTATGGCTACACCTTC. This encodes CASSLDSGTNYGYTF. The chain joins TRBV5-6 to TRBJ1-2; no clear D. This CDR3 comprises 15 residues. CDR1 is SGHDT and CDR2 is YYEEEE in the germline V gene. With 0 bases removed from V and 2 bases from J, the gap between germline ends came to 11 bases.